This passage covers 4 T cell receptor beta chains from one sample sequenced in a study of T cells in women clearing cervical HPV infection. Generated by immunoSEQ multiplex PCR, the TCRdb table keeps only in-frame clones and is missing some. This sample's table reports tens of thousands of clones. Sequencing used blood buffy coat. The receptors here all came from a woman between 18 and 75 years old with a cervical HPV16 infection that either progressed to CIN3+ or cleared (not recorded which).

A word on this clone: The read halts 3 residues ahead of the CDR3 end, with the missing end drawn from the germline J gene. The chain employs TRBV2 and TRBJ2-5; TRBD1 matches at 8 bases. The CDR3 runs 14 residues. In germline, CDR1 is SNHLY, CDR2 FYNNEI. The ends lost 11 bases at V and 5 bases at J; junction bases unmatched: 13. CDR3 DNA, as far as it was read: TGTGCCTGTGAGGGGCAGGGGGCTTTGGAGACC. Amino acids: CACEGQGALET. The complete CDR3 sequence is CACEGQGALETQYF.

The CDR3 reads CASSIAASLTDTYTF. CDR3 DNA (partial): TGTGCCAGTAGTATAGCAGCTTCTCTCACAGATACC. J is TRBJ1-2 and V is TRBV19; D is unresolved. The CDR3 is cut off 3 residues early in the read; its end comes from the germline J gene. This CDR3 spans 15 amino acids. Germline CDR1 reads LNHDA; CDR2 reads SQIVND (reference sequence).

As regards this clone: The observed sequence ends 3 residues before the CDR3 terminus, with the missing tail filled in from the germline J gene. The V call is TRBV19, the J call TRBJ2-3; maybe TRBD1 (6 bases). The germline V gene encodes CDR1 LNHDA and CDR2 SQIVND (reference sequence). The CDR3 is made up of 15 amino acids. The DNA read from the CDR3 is TGTGCCAGTACCCTATTAGGGGCAGGGGCCGGAACG. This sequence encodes CASTLLGAGAGT. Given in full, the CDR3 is CASTLLGAGAGTQYF.

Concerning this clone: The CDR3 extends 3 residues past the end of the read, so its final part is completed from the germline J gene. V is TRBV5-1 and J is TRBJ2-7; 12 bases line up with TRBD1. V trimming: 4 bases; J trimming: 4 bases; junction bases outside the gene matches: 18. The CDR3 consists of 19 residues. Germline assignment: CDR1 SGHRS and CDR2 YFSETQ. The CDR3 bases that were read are TGCGCCAGCAGCCACCGAAAAGGAAACCGGGACAGGGGGCTGTACGAG. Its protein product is CASSHRKGNRDRGLYE. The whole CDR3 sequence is CASSHRKGNRDRGLYEQYF.